This T cell receptor beta chain originates from a study of blood T cell repertoires in COVID-19. Clinical histories supplied by participants themselves formed the basis of cohort assignment. The CDR3 is made up of 12 amino acids. Looked up from germline, CDR1 is SGHDN and CDR2 is FVKESK. V was shortened by 0 bases and J by 5 bases, with 5 bases between the two germline ends. As processed by the authors: Reference gene primer amplification gave estimated nucleated cell counts. Method: immunoSEQ multiplex PCR; TCRdb's copy keeps in-frame clones and lacks some. For V, J and clone size, that table is used; D and trimming come from the DNA. The repertoire consists of about 440,000 clones, with nearly 90% occurring once and the leading ten covering approximately 2%.

This chain uses TRBV14 with TRBJ2-7, with D hard to call. This receptor was obtained from a woman aged 18 to 35 with acute COVID-19. The sequencing input was PBMCs or T cells enriched from blood (not recorded which). The CDR3, as DNA: TGTGCCAGCAGCCAAGATAATAACGAGCAGTACTTC. The encoded protein is CASSQDNNEQYF.